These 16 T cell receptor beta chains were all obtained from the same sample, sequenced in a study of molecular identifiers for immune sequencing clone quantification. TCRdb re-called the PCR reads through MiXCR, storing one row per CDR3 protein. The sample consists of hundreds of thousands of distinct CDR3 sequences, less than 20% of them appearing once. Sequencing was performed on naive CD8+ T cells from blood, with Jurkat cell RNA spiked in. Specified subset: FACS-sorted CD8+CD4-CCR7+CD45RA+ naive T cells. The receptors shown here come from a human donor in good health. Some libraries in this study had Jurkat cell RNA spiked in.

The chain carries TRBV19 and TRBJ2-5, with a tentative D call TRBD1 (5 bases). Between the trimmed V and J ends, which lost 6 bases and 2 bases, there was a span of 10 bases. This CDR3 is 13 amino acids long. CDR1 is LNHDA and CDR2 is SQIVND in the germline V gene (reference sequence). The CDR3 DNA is TGTGCCAGTAGAAGGCAGGGTCAAGAGACCCAGTACTTC. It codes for CASRRQGQETQYF.

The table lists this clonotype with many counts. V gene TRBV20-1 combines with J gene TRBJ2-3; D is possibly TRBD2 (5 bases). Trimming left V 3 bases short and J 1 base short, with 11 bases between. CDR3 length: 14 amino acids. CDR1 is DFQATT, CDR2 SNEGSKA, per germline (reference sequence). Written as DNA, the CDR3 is TGCAGTGCTAGGGAGAGGGCCCGCACAGATACGCAGTATTTT. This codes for CSARERARTDTQYF.

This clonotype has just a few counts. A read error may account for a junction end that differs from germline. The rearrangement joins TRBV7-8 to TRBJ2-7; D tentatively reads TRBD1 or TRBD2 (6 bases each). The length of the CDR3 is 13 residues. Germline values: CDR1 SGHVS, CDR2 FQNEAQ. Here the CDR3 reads CACSLRGLGEQYF. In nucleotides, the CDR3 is TGTGCCTGCAGCTTACGGGGGCTGGGCGAGCAGTACTTC. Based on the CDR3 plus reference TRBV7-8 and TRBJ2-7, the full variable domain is GAGVSQSPRYKVAKRGQDVALRCDPISGHVSLFWYQQALGQGPEFLTYFQNEAQLDKSGLPSDRFFAERPEGSVSTLKIQRTQQEDSAVYLCACSLRGLGEQYFGPGTRLTVT.

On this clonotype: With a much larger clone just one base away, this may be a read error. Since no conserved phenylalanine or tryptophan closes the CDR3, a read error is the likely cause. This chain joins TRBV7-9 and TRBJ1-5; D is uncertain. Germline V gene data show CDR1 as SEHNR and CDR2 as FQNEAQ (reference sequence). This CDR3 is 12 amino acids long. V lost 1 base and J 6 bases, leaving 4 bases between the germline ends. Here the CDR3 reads CASSLDIQPQHL. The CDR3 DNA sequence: TGTGCCAGCAGCTTAGACATTCAGCCCCAGCATCTT.

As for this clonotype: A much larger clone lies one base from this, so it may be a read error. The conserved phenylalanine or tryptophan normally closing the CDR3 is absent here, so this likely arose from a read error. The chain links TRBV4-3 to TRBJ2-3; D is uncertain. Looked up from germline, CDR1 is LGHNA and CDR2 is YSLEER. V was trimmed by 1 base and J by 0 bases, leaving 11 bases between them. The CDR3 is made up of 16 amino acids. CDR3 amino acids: CASSQGARRSTDTQYS. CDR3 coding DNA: TGCGCCAGCAGCCAAGGCGCTCGAAGAAGCACAGATACGCAGTATTCT.

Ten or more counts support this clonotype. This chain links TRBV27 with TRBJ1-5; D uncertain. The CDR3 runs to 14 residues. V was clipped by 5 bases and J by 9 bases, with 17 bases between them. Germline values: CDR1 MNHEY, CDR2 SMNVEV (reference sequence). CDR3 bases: TGTGCCAGCAGTCCCAGAGTACAAGTAATGCCCCAGCATTTT. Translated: CASSPRVQVMPQHF.

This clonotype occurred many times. CDR3 bases: TGCGCCAGCAGCCAGGGCAGGGATTCCTACGAGCAGTACTTC. It is translated as CASSQGRDSYEQYF. The chain has TRBV4-1 and TRBJ2-7; a weak D match, TRBD1 (5 bases). Deletions cut 3 bases from V and 1 base from J, with 10 bases between. The CDR3 is made up of 14 amino acids. The V gene's germline CDR1 is MGHRA and CDR2 YSYEKL.

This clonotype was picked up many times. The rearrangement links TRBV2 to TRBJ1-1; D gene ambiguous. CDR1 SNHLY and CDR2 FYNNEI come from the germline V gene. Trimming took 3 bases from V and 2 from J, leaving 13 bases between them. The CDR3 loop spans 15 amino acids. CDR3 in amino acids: CASSDAHSGNTEAFF. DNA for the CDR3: TGTGCCAGCAGTGACGCACACAGCGGAAACACTGAAGCTTTCTTT.

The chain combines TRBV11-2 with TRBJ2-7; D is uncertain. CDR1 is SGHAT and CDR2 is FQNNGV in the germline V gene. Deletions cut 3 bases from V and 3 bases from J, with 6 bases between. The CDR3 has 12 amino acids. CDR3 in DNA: TGTGCCAGCAGCTTCGAGTTCTACGAGCAGTACTTC. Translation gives CASSFEFYEQYF.

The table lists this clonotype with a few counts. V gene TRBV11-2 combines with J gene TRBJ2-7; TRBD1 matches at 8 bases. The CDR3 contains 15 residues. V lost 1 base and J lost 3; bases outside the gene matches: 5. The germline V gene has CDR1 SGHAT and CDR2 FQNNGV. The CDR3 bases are TGTGCCAGCAGCTTAGCCGGGACAGGACTCTACGAGCAGTACTTC. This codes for CASSLAGTGLYEQYF.

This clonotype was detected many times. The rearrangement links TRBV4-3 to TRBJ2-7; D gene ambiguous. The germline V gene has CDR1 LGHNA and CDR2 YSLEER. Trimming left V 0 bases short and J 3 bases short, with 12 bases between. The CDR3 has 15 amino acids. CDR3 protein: CASSQERPSIYEQYF. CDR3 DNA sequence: TGCGCCAGCAGCCAAGAGCGGCCATCAATCTACGAGCAGTACTTC.

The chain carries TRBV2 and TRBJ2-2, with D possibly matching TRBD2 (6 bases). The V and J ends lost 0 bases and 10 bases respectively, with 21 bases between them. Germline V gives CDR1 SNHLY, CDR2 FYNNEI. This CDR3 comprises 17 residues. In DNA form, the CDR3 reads TGTGCCAGCAGTGAAGCGGGTATGGGGAGCGGGCTGGAGGAGCTGTTTTTT. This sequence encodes CASSEAGMGSGLEELFF.

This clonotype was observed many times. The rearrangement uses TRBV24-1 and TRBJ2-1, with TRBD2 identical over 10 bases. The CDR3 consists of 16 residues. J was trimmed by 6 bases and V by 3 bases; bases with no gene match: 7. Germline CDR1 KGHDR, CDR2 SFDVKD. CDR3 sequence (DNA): TGTGCCACCAGTGATCCCCTGGGACTAGCGTCCAATGAGCAGTTCTTC. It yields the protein CATSDPLGLASNEQFF.

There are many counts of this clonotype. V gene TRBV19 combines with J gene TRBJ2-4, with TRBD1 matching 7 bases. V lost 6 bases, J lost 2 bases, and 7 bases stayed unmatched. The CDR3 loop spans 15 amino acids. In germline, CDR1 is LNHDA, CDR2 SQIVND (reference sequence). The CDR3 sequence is CASSDLTGPKNIQYF. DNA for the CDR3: TGTGCCAGTAGCGACTTGACAGGGCCCAAAAACATTCAGTACTTC.

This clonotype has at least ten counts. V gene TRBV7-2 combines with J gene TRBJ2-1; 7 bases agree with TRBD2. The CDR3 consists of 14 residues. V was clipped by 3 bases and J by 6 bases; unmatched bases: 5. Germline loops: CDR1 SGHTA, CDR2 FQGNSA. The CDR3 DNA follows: TGTGCCAGCAGCTTCCGGGACTATGGCAATGAGCAGTTCTTC. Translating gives CASSFRDYGNEQFF. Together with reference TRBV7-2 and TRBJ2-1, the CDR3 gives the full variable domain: GAGVSQSPSNKVTEKGKDVELRCDPISGHTALYWYRQSLGQGLEFLIYFQGNSAPDKSGLPSDRFSAERTGGSVSTLTIQRTQQEDSAVYLCASSFRDYGNEQFFGPGTRLTVL.

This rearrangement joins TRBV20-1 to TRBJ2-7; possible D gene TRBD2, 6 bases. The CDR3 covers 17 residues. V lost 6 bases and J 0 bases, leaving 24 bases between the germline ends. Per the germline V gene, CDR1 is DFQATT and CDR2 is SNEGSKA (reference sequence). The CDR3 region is CSASVGDLPTFSYEQYF. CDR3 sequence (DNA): TGCAGTGCCAGCGTGGGGGACTTACCTACTTTCTCCTACGAGCAGTACTTC.